The 2 T cell receptor beta chains presented below share a single source sample, sequenced in a study of shared clonotypes between healthy human individuals. The repertoire was sequenced with immunoSEQ multiplex PCR; TCRdb's copy has only in-frame clones and lacks some. This sample carries about 2.3 million clones, more than 80% of them seen once, and the ten largest clones take 0.39%. Sequenced sample: naive CD4+ T cells from PBMCs. Subset reported: CD45RA+ positively selected. These receptors all stem from a man aged 18 to 35 in good health. Some clones in this sample may be carry-over from other donors' samples.

The V gene is TRBV29-1, the J gene TRBJ1-1, with 7 nucleotides matching TRBD1. The length of the CDR3 is 13 residues. Trimming at V came to 7 bases and at J to 5 bases, leaving 10 bases not matched to a gene. The V gene's germline CDR1 is SQVTM and CDR2 ANQGSEA. In DNA, the CDR3 is TGCAGCGCCACGGGACAGCAGGAGACTGAAGCTTTCTTT. Translation gives CSATGQQETEAFF.

The V call is TRBV5-1, the J call TRBJ1-2, with D possibly TRBD1 on 6 matching bases. This CDR3 has 14 amino acids. The ends were cut back, 4 bases at V and 6 bases at J, with 16 bases in the middle. Germline V gene sequence: CDR1 SGHRS, CDR2 YFSETQ. The CDR3 nucleotides read TGCGCCAGCAGCCCAGCGGACAGAAATCATGGCTACACCTTC. Translated, it gives CASSPADRNHGYTF.